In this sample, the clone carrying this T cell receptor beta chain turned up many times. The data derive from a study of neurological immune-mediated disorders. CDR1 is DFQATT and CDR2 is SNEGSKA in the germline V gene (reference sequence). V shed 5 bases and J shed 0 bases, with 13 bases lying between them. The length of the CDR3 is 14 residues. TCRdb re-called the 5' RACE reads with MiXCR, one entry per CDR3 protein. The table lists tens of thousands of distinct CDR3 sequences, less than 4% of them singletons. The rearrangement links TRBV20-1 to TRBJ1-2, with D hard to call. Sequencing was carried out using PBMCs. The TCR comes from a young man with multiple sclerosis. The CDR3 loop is CSAPRPLTNYGYTF. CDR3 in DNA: TGCAGTGCTCCCCGCCCCCTAACTAACTATGGCTACACCTTC.